Listed below are T cell receptor beta chains from one sample, sequenced in a study of blood T cells in healthy people across ages. One entry per CDR3 protein, called by TCRdb with MiXCR from the 5' RACE reads. The repertoire holds 890,000 or so distinct CDR3 sequences, with under 80% as singletons. Sequences were obtained from blood. Receptor source: a man aged 25-40 years in good health. Both conserved end residues are trimmed from each CDR3. A D gene is named only where the DNA matches it firmly.

V,J,D,CDR3
TRBV7-3,TRBJ2-1,.,ASSPPRGGANEQF
TRBV14,TRBJ2-1,TRBD1,ASSQDRAGQGAENEQF
TRBV29-1,TRBJ1-1,.,SAADWGIEAF
TRBV4-1,TRBJ1-2,.,ASSQALGRSYGYT
TRBV27,.,TRBD2,ASRSGGYEQY
TRBV6-1,TRBJ2-3,.,ASSQTGIPNTETQY
TRBV7-9,TRBJ2-3,.,ASSSTALAGTDTQY
TRBV5-1,TRBJ2-2,.,ASSFRAGMDGELF
TRBV3-1,TRBJ2-3,TRBD2,ASSVERGGQGDTQY
TRBV29-1,TRBJ2-3,TRBD1,SVGLTGGPTDTQY
TRBV4-2,TRBJ2-3,TRBD2,ASSLGLAGLSTDTQY
TRBV28,TRBJ1-5,.,ASSLYSWSNQPQH
TRBV9,TRBJ1-2,.,ASSGQPEPNYGYT
TRBV29-1,TRBJ2-5,TRBD1,SGGRGSQETQY
TRBV28,TRBJ2-7,.,ASSLIQAYEQY
TRBV28,TRBJ2-7,TRBD1,ASSLTGGESYEQY
TRBV5-1,TRBJ2-1,TRBD2,ASSPSSGLSSYNEQF
TRBV20-1,TRBJ2-3,TRBD1,SARAVGTGADTQY
TRBV7-2,TRBJ2-4,.,ASSFLDIQY
TRBV7-2,TRBJ2-3,TRBD2,ASSSGRGGAGADTQY
TRBV12-3/TRBV12-4,TRBJ1-4,.,ASSFVSGGAREKLF
TRBV20-1,TRBJ1-5,.,SAGGGFAQPQH
TRBV27,TRBJ2-1,.,ASSFRGPSPNEQF
TRBV27,TRBJ1-2,.,ASRNLGGYT
TRBV7-8,TRBJ2-1,TRBD2,ASSLERGVVEQF
TRBV20-1,TRBJ2-4,.,SAPEDTLGEQY
TRBV5-6,TRBJ2-3,.,ASSWTAGDTQY
TRBV29-1,TRBJ2-2,.,SGKNTGELF
TRBV7-2,TRBJ1-6,.,ASSLDGTYHNSPLH
TRBV7-3,TRBJ2-1,.,ASSLDGLNEQF
TRBV28,TRBJ2-3,TRBD2,ASATGTSYSTDTQY
TRBV5-1,TRBJ2-1,.,ASSLVGGAYNEQF
TRBV10-3,.,.,AISESDKGKAVGEQY
TRBV12-3/TRBV12-4,TRBJ2-5,TRBD1,ASSHRTGGSPETQY
TRBV6-2/TRBV6-3,TRBJ2-3,TRBD2,ASSYMGLHTDTQY
TRBV2,TRBJ1-1,TRBD1,ASSEEGQGASTEAF
TRBV14,TRBJ1-1,.,ASSQLGYTEAF
TRBV15,TRBJ2-7,.,ATSRPFSSSYEQY
TRBV7-3,TRBJ2-7,.,ASSAPPLALQY
TRBV20-1,TRBJ2-7,TRBD2,SARVAGVYEQY